This TCR beta chain was found in a study of blood T cells in healthy people across ages. The authors extracted at least 6 micrograms of total RNA per sample. A second PCR of roughly 7 to 11 cycles used a sample-barcoded 5' primer and a J-beta primer mix. MiXCR was run by TCRdb on the 5' RACE reads, yielding one entry per CDR3 protein. The profile shows approximately 960,000 distinct CDR3 sequences, about 27% of them singletons. These data were also filed under a second study, of T cells of mothers and their children. That paper notes: The sample comes from fewer than ten healthy Caucasian donors: mothers and children.

Sequencing was carried out using blood. The TCR sequence derives from a middle-aged woman in good health.

In nucleotides, the CDR3 is TGTGCCAGCAGCGAAGTCAAACTAGCCAAAAACATTCAGTACTTC. Translation gives CASSEVKLAKNIQYF. The chain links TRBV7-9 to TRBJ2-4; D not certain. Germline CDR1 and CDR2: SEHNR and FQNEAQ (reference sequence). V lost 5 bases and J 0 bases, leaving 11 bases between the germline ends. The CDR3 contains 15 residues.